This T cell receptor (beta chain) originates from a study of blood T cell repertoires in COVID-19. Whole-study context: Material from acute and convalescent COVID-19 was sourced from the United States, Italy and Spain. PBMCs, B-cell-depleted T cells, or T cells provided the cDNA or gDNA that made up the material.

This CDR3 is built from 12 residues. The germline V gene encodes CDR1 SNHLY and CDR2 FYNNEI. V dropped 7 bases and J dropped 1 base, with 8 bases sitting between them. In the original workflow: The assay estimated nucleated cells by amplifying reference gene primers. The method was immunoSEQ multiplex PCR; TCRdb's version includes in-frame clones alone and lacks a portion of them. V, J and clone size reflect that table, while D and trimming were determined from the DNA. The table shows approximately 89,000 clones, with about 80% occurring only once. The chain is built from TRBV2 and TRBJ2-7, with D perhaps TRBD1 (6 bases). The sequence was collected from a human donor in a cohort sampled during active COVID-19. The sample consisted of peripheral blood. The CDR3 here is CASNRGSYEQYF. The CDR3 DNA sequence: TGTGCCAGCAATAGGGGGTCCTACGAGCAGTACTTC. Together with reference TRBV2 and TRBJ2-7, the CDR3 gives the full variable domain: EPEVTQTPSHQVTQMGQEVILRCVPISNHLYFYWYRQILGQKVEFLVSFYNNEISEKSEIFDDQFSVERPDGSNFTLKIRSTKLEDSAMYFCASNRGSYEQYFGPGTRLTVT.